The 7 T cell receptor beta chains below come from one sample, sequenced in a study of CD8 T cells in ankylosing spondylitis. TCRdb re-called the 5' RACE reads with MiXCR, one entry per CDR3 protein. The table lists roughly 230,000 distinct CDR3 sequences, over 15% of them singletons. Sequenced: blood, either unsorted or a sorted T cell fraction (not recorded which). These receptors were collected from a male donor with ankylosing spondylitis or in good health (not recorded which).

CDR3: CASSTTGSGGYTF. CDR3 DNA sequence: TGTGCCAGCAGTACGACAGGGTCGGGTGGCTACACCTTC. The J gene is TRBJ1-2, the V gene TRBV6-6; 7 bases fit TRBD1. V lost 5 bases, J lost 7 bases, and 7 bases stayed unmatched. This CDR3 has 13 residues. CDR1 is MNHNY and CDR2 is SVGAGI in the germline V gene (reference sequence).

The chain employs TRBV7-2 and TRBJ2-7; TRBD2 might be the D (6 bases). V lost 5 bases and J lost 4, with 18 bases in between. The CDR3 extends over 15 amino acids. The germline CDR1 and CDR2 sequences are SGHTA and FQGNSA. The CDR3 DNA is TGTGCCAGCAGCCCCCCCGGGGGACTTCTTTACGAGCAGTACTTC. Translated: CASSPPGGLLYEQYF.

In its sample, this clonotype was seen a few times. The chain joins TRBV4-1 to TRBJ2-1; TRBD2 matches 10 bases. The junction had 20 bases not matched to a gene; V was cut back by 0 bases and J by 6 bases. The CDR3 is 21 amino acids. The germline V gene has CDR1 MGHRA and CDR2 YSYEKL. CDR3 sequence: CASSQDLIRLAGRRFGNEQFF. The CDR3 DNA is TGCGCCAGCAGCCAAGATTTGATAAGACTAGCGGGCCGGAGGTTTGGCAATGAGCAGTTCTTC.

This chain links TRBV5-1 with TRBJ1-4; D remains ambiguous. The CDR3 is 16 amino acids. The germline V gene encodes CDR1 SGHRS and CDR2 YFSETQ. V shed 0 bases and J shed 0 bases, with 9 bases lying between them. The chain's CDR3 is CASSLEEVATNEKLFF. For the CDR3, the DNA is TGCGCCAGCAGCTTGGAGGAGGTTGCAACTAATGAAAAACTGTTTTTT.

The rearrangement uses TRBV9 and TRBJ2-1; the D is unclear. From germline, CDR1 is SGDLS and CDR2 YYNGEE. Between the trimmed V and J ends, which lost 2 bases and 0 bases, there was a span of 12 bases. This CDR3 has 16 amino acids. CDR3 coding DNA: TGTGCCAGCAGCGTCCGTTTCGGAAGCTCCTACAATGAGCAGTTCTTC. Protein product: CASSVRFGSSYNEQFF.

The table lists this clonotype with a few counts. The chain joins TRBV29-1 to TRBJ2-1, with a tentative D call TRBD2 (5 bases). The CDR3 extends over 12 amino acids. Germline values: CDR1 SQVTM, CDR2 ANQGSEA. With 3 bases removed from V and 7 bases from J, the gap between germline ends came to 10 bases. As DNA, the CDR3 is TGCAGCGTTGACCCCCGGGATAATGAGCAGTTCTTC. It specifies CSVDPRDNEQFF.

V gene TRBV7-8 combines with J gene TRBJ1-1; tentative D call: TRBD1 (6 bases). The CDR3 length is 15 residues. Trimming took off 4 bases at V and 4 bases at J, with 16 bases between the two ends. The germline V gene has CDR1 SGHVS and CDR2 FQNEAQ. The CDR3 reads CASSSYGGAATEAFF. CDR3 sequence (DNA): TGTGCCAGCAGCTCCTATGGGGGGGCAGCCACTGAAGCTTTCTTT.